Following are 30 T cell receptor beta chains from one sample sequenced in a study of breast tumors, draining lymph nodes, adjacent tissues. TCRdb analysed the multiplex PCR reads with MiXCR anew, one entry per CDR3 protein. Of tens of thousands of distinct CDR3 sequences listed, approximately 22% were seen once; the top ten hold approximately 8.2%. Material for sequencing was breast tumor tissue. The receptors originated from a female donor with breast cancer. Some clones in this sample may be carry-over from other donors' samples.

This clonotype came up many times. The J gene is TRBJ2-7, the V gene TRBV5-1; D perhaps matches TRBD1 (6 bases). This CDR3 contains 14 residues. V was shortened by 5 bases and J by 7 bases, with 19 bases between the two germline ends. Germline lookup yields CDR1 SGHRS and CDR2 YFSETQ. CDR3: CASRGLLGAEEQYF. CDR3 DNA: TGCGCCAGCAGGGGGTTGTTGGGGGCCGAAGAGCAGTACTTC.

The sample holds many counts of this clonotype. The chain joins TRBV18 to TRBJ1-3; TRBD1 aligns across 8 bases. This CDR3 comprises 14 residues. With V trimmed by 8 bases and J by 4 bases, 7 bases remained unmatched. Germline V gene lookup returns CDR1 KGHSH and CDR2 LQKENI. In DNA, the CDR3 is TGTGCCAGCCACAGGGGGGAAGGAGGAAACACCATATATTTT. As protein: CASHRGEGGNTIYF.

This clonotype occurred many times. This chain links TRBV20-1 with TRBJ2-1, with 7 positions matching TRBD2. Germline V gene sequence: CDR1 DFQATT, CDR2 SNEGSKA (reference sequence). The ends lost 3 bases at V and 2 bases at J; junction bases unmatched: 7. The CDR3 has 15 residues. In nucleotides, the CDR3 is TGCAGTGCTAGGAGGGAGGGGTTCACCTACAATGAGCAGTTCTTC. This translates into CSARREGFTYNEQFF.

This clonotype was found many times. This rearrangement joins TRBV5-6 to TRBJ2-1, with a possible D match to TRBD2 (6 bases). V was clipped by 4 bases and J by 10 bases, with 12 bases between them. Germline V lookup: CDR1 SGHDT, CDR2 YYEEEE. The CDR3 is made up of 12 amino acids. Written as DNA, the CDR3 is TGTGCCAGCAGCGCCCCCGCGGGAGAGCAGTTCTTC. Translation gives CASSAPAGEQFF. The full variable domain, completed using reference TRBV5-6 and TRBJ2-1, is DAGVTQSPTHLIKTRGQQVTLRCSPKSGHDTVSWYQQALGQGPQFIFQYYEEEERQRGNFPDRFSGHQFPNYSSELNVNALLLGDSALYLCASSAPAGEQFFGPGTRLTVL.

Concerning this clonotype: The CDR3 does not end in the conserved phenylalanine or tryptophan, so this is likely a read error. The gene calls are TRBV29-1 and TRBJ1-4; a weak D match, TRBD1 (6 bases). Trimming cost V 7 bases and J 5 bases, with 11 bases left between them. Germline loops: CDR1 SQVTM, CDR2 ANQGSEA. The CDR3 loop spans 12 amino acids. CDR3: CSARTANEKLFS. The CDR3, as DNA: TGCAGCGCCCGGACAGCGAATGAAAAACTGTTTTCC.

This clonotype was observed many times. The V gene is TRBV2, the J gene TRBJ2-7; D gene unclear. The CDR3 runs to 14 residues. Germline values: CDR1 SNHLY, CDR2 FYNNEI. Trimming shortened V by 3 bases and J by 2 bases, and 11 bases separated the two germline ends. CDR3 residues: CASSDPVGPYEQYF. CDR3 DNA: TGTGCCAGCAGTGACCCGGTTGGGCCCTACGAGCAGTACTTC.

This clonotype showed up many times. The chain has TRBV5-1 and TRBJ1-3; D gene uncertain. The germline V gene encodes CDR1 SGHRS and CDR2 YFSETQ. The CDR3 has 14 residues. V was cut by 2 bases and J by 7 bases, with 13 bases left in between. The CDR3 loop is CASSFGPEENTIYF. CDR3 in DNA: TGCGCCAGCAGCTTCGGGCCGGAGGAGAACACCATATATTTT. Supplemented by reference TRBV5-1 and TRBJ1-3, the full variable domain reads KAGVTQTPRYLIKTRGQQVTLSCSPISGHRSVSWYQQTPGQGLQFLFEYFSETQRNKGNFPGRFSGRQFSNSRSEMNVSTLELGDSALYLCASSFGPEENTIYFGEGSWLTVV.

This clonotype was observed many times. The CDR3 reads CASSFLEINYGYTF. CDR3 nucleotides: TGTGCCAGCAGCTTTCTGGAGATAAACTATGGCTACACCTTC. This chain links TRBV5-5 with TRBJ1-2; D is undetermined. Trimming stripped 2 bases from V and 2 bases from J, with 10 bases between. This CDR3 is built from 14 residues. Germline loops: CDR1 SGHKS, CDR2 YYEKEE (reference sequence).

This clonotype was picked up a small number of times. A much larger clone differs by one base, so this may be a read error. The chain joins TRBV7-2 to TRBJ2-7; D is uncertain. The CDR3 length is 14 residues. The germline V gene has CDR1 SGHTA and CDR2 FQGNSA. CDR3 sequence: CAGSLGRQSYEQYF. CDR3 nucleotide sequence: TGTGCCGGCAGCTTAGGTCGGCAGAGCTACGAGCAGTACTTC.

This clonotype has at least ten counts. This chain links TRBV7-8 with TRBJ2-7; the D gene is possibly TRBD2 (5 bases). The CDR3 contains 16 residues. V lost 1 base and J 3 bases, leaving 16 bases between the germline ends. Germline V gives CDR1 SGHVS, CDR2 FQNEAQ. This chain's CDR3 is CASSLEGVSGGYEQYF. CDR3 DNA sequence: TGTGCCAGCAGCTTAGAGGGTGTTAGTGGAGGCTACGAGCAGTACTTC.

This clonotype was recorded many times. The V and J genes are TRBV11-2 and TRBJ1-6, with 10 bases identical to TRBD1. The germline V gene has CDR1 SGHAT and CDR2 FQNNGV. CDR3 length equals 14 residues. V trimming: 2 bases; J trimming: 9 bases; junction bases outside the gene matches: 1. The CDR3: CASSLRTGGSPLHF. The CDR3 DNA is TGTGCCAGCAGCTTAAGGACAGGGGGTTCACCCCTCCACTTT.

Points on this clonotype: The conserved phenylalanine or tryptophan is not found at the CDR3 terminus, so this likely reflects a read error. The chain uses TRBV19 and TRBJ1-6; TRBD1 matches 8 bases. From germline, CDR1 is LNHDA and CDR2 SQIVND (reference sequence). V shed 5 bases and J 6 bases; nucleotides not matched to a gene: 3. The CDR3 has 14 residues. This CDR3 reads CASSAGQGNSPLHS. In DNA, the CDR3 is TGTGCCAGTAGTGCCGGACAGGGTAATTCACCCCTCCACTCT.

The table lists this clonotype with many counts. Since the CDR3 does not end with the conserved phenylalanine or tryptophan, this likely comes from a read error. The DNA is omitted, as the CDR3 cannot be located on it reliably, and the CDR3 follows TCRdb's listing. The rearrangement joins TRBV18 to TRBJ2-7; the table's D gene call, TRBD1, was not cross checked with the DNA. The V gene's germline CDR1 is KGHSH and CDR2 LQKENI. The CDR3 is 11 residues long, counting both termini. Here the CDR3 reads CASSQKPPYPR.

Remarks on this clonotype: This may stem from a read error, because a much larger clone lies one nucleotide away. The chain uses TRBV30 and TRBJ2-1; 8 bases agree with TRBD2. This CDR3 contains 14 residues. J lost 0 bases, V lost 2 bases, and 0 bases had no gene match. Looked up from germline, CDR1 is GTSNPN and CDR2 is SVGIG (reference sequence). The CDR3 DNA sequence: TGTGCCTGGAGTAGCGGGAGCTCCTACAATGAGCAGTTCTTC. Translating gives CAWSSGSSYNEQFF.

This clonotype has ten or more counts. V gene TRBV27 combines with J gene TRBJ2-1, with D uncertain. This CDR3 is 14 amino acids long. V gave up 4 bases and J gave up 0 bases, with 7 bases separating them. The V gene's germline CDR1 is MNHEY and CDR2 SMNVEV (reference sequence). The DNA of the CDR3 is TGTGCCAGCAGTTACACGTCCTCCTACAATGAGCAGTTCTTC. It codes for CASSYTSSYNEQFF.

This clonotype was seen a handful of times. The chain is built from TRBV9 and TRBJ2-3; 7 bases are shared with TRBD2. V lost 0 bases and J lost 5; bases outside the gene matches: 6. Germline lookup yields CDR1 SGDLS and CDR2 YYNGEE. The CDR3 covers 15 residues. The CDR3 coding sequence is TGTGCCAGCAGCGTAGGCGGGAGTGGGGGAGATACGCAGTATTTT. It yields the protein CASSVGGSGGDTQYF.

Note on this clonotype: A much larger clone is a single base away; this may be a read error. The rearrangement links TRBV20-1 to TRBJ2-1, with 9 nucleotides matching TRBD2. The germline gives CDR1 DFQATT, CDR2 SNEGSKA (reference sequence). This CDR3 comprises 15 residues. CDR3 DNA: TGCAGTGCTAGGGTGCGGGGGGGAACCTACGATGAGCAGTTCTTC. Translated: CSARVRGGTYDEQFF.

This clonotype occurred many times. The chain joins TRBV4-2 to TRBJ2-7; tentative D call: TRBD1 (5 bases). V was trimmed by 4 bases and J by 5 bases, leaving 18 bases between them. This CDR3 has 15 residues. Germline assignment: CDR1 LGHNA and CDR2 YNFKEQ. CDR3 DNA: TGTGCCAGCAGCCCTGGGGCAGGGAAGATGAACGAGCAGTACTTC. It codes for CASSPGAGKMNEQYF.

This clonotype appeared a few times. As DNA, the CDR3 is TGTGCCAGTAGTGCCAACCAGGGAAGATTGGACATTCAGTACTTC. Its protein is CASSANQGRLDIQYF. The chain links TRBV19 to TRBJ2-4; D may be TRBD1 (5 bases). Trimming left V 5 bases short and J 8 bases short, with 19 bases between. The CDR3 has 15 residues. Germline CDR1 and CDR2: LNHDA and SQIVND (reference sequence).

As concerns this clonotype: Possible read error: a much larger clone is one base away. The chain has TRBV14 and TRBJ2-7; a possible D gene is TRBD1 (5 bases). CDR3 size: 13 residues. The germline gives CDR1 SGHDN, CDR2 FVKESK. CDR3 sequence (DNA): TGTGCCAGCAGCCGACACGACAGCTACGGGCAGTACTTC. Amino acids: CASSRHDSYGQYF.

This clonotype has at least ten counts. The V gene is TRBV13, the J gene TRBJ2-2, with 7 bases lining up with TRBD1. The CDR3 runs to 13 residues. The V gene end was trimmed by 5 bases and the J gene end by 5 bases; junction bases not matched to a gene: 2. CDR1 is PRHDT, CDR2 FYEKMQ, per germline (reference sequence). The CDR3 protein is CASSPQGTGELFF. CDR3 DNA: TGTGCCAGCAGCCCACAGGGGACCGGGGAGCTGTTTTTT.

This clonotype was detected ten times or more. The V call is TRBV5-1, the J call TRBJ2-3; 9 nucleotides match TRBD2. The CDR3 spans 16 residues. From germline, CDR1 is SGHRS and CDR2 YFSETQ. After removal of 0 bases from V and 3 bases from J, the junction contained 5 bases not matched to a gene. As DNA, the CDR3 is TGCGCCAGCAGCTTGGCGGGCGGGGGGGCTACAGATACGCAGTATTTT. Translation: CASSLAGGGATDTQYF.

V is TRBV14 and J is TRBJ2-6; D call uncertain. V was trimmed by 0 bases and J by 1 base, leaving 7 bases between them. Per germline, CDR1 SGHDN and CDR2 FVKESK. CDR3 length: 16 amino acids. The CDR3 DNA reads as TGTGCCAGCAGCCAAGATTTGACTTCTGGGGCCAACGTCCTGACTTTC. Translated: CASSQDLTSGANVLTF.

This clonotype was observed at least ten times. The chain has TRBV7-2 and TRBJ1-3; D remains unclear. The CDR3 sequence is 16 residues long. CDR1 SGHTA and CDR2 FQGNSA come from the germline V gene. V lost 2 bases, J lost 0 bases, and 11 bases lay in between. The DNA of the CDR3 is TGTGCCAGCAGCTTAAGTGGCGCTTCCTCTGGAAACACCATATATTTT. The encoded protein is CASSLSGASSGNTIYF. The entire variable domain, with the rest obtained from reference TRBV7-2 and TRBJ1-3, is as follows: GAGVSQSPSNKVTEKGKDVELRCDPISGHTALYWYRQSLGQGLEFLIYFQGNSAPDKSGLPSDRFSAERTGGSVSTLTIQRTQQEDSAVYLCASSLSGASSGNTIYFGEGSWLTVV.

This chain links TRBV19 with TRBJ2-3; D is possibly TRBD1 (5 bases). Trimming stripped 3 bases from V and 6 bases from J, with 13 bases between. CDR3 length equals 14 residues. The V gene's germline CDR1 is LNHDA and CDR2 SQIVND (reference sequence). Written as DNA, the CDR3 is TGTGCCAGTAGTATCGGCAGGGTGCCGGATACGCAGTATTTT. This sequence encodes CASSIGRVPDTQYF.

The V and J genes are TRBV7-9 and TRBJ2-7; D might be TRBD1 (5 bases). Germline lookup yields CDR1 SEHNR and CDR2 FQNEAQ (reference sequence). The CDR3 is 17 amino acids. The ends were cut back, 0 bases at V and 1 base at J, with 16 bases in the middle. The CDR3 here is CASSLATAGMKSYEQYF. As DNA, the CDR3 is TGTGCCAGCAGCTTAGCAACGGCAGGGATGAAATCCTACGAGCAGTACTTC.

This clonotype has a count of ten or more. This rearrangement joins TRBV9 to TRBJ2-3; 12 bases match TRBD2. The V and J ends lost 3 bases and 5 bases, in that order; junction bases with no gene match: 7. Germline V lookup: CDR1 SGDLS, CDR2 YYNGEE. The CDR3 sequence is 16 residues long. The CDR3 protein is CASSGRTSGAGDTQYF. The CDR3 DNA is TGTGCCAGCAGCGGTCGGACTAGCGGGGCAGGAGATACGCAGTATTTT.

Of note for this clonotype: At one boundary the junction diverges from the germline segment, which might be a read error. In nucleotides, the CDR3 is TGTGCCGGCAGAAAAGCCGGGACAGGGTACACCGGGGAGCTGTTTTTT. Translated: CAGRKAGTGYTGELFF. V and J are TRBV6-6 and TRBJ2-2; TRBD1 aligns across 9 bases. The germline gives CDR1 MNHNY, CDR2 SVGAGI (reference sequence). The CDR3 runs to 16 residues.

This clonotype was seen at least ten times. J is TRBJ1-5 and V is TRBV24-1; D is undetermined. This CDR3 comprises 14 residues. Germline loops: CDR1 KGHDR, CDR2 SFDVKD. V was pared by 5 bases and J by 5 bases, with 12 bases between. The CDR3 protein is CATSGGSGYQPQHF. CDR3 nucleotide sequence: TGTGCCACCAGTGGAGGGTCGGGGTATCAGCCCCAGCATTTT.

Note on this clonotype: Possible read error: a much larger clone is one base away. V usage is TRBV27 and J usage is TRBJ1-4; possible D gene TRBD1, 6 bases. There are 16 residues in the CDR3. Per the germline V gene, CDR1 is MNHEY and CDR2 is SMNVEV (reference sequence). CDR3 residues: CASSLVGGRRNEKRFF. The CDR3 region has the DNA TGTGCCAGCAGTTTGGTAGGGGGACGGAGAAATGAAAAACGGTTTTTT.